Listed below are T cell receptor beta chains from one sample, sequenced in a study. TCRdb analysed the RT-PCR reads with MiXCR anew, one entry per CDR3 protein. The sample includes more than 600,000 distinct CDR3 sequences, 13% to 15% of them seen just once. Sequencing was carried out using memory CD4+ T cells from blood. All receptors derive from a female donor in good health, serving as a healthy control. Each CDR3 is given with its conserved first and last residue. The D gene is left open where the match is weak. Not every row has a clone size; where given, it reads once, few, many or a size class.

>TRBV7-2|few|TRBD2|TRBJ2-7
CASSLPAGGFSYEQYF
TGTGCCAGCAGCTTACCAGCGGGGGGATTTTCCTACGAGCAGTACTTC
>TRBV20-1|-|TRBD1|TRBJ1-2
CSAMDRAIGDGYTF
TGCAGTGCTATGGACAGGGCCATAGGGGATGGCTACACCTTC
>TRBV5-1|many|TRBD1|TRBJ1-5
CASSVTGGNQPQHF
TGCGCCAGCAGCGTTACAGGGGGAAATCAGCCCCAGCATTTT
>TRBV5-1|-|-|TRBJ2-5
CASAIKETQYF
TGCGCCAGCGCAATAAAAGAGACCCAGTACTTC
>TRBV3-1|few|-|TRBJ2-1
CASSQSEQQFF
TGTGCCAGCAGCCAAAGCGAACAGCAGTTCTTC
>TRBV7-2|-|TRBD2|TRBJ2-3
CASRLKAGGYTDTQYF
TGTGCCAGCAGATTAAAAGCGGGGGGCTACACAGATACGCAGTATTTT
>TRBV6-1|-|-|TRBJ1-1
CASSEARGDWTEAFF
TGTGCCAGCAGTGAAGCAAGGGGGGACTGGACTGAAGCTTTCTTT
>TRBV7-2|-|-|TRBJ2-1
CASSLATGVGAYNEQFF
TGTGCCAGCAGCTTAGCGACGGGGGTGGGGGCCTACAATGAGCAGTTCTTC
>TRBV20-1|few|-|TRBJ1-3
CSALRGLGNTIYF
TGCAGTGCACTCAGGGGACTGGGAAACACCATATATTTT
>TRBV6-5|few|-|TRBJ1-6
CASSYDQGGNSPLHF
TGTGCCAGCAGTTACGACCAGGGTGGAAATTCACCCCTCCACTTT
>TRBV28|few|-|TRBJ2-7
CASSSPRTVTSYEQYF
TGTGCCAGCAGTTCCCCCAGGACGGTTACCTCCTACGAGCAGTACTTC
>TRBV7-2|many|-|TRBJ2-1
CASSLQGLYNEQFF
TGTGCCAGCAGCTTGCAGGGTTTGTACAATGAGCAGTTCTTC
>TRBV7-2|many|-|TRBJ1-3
CASSLIASGGNTIYF
TGTGCCAGCAGCTTAATCGCTTCTGGGGGAAACACCATATATTTT
>TRBV6-5|many|-|TRBJ2-7
CASVDRSAYEQYF
TGTGCCAGCGTTGATAGGTCCGCCTACGAGCAGTACTTC
>TRBV11-2|few|-|TRBJ2-1
CASSLVIQGRYEQFF
TGTGCCAGCAGCTTAGTCATCCAGGGCCGCTATGAGCAGTTCTTC
>TRBV9|few|-|TRBJ2-3
CASSVSAQTTDTQYF
TGTGCCAGCAGCGTAAGTGCACAGACCACAGATACGCAGTATTTT
>TRBV24-1|-|-|TRBJ1-2
CATSDYGDGYTF
TGTGCCACCAGTGATTATGGGGATGGCTACACCTTC
>TRBV10-3|-|-|TRBJ2-1
CAITERNEGYNEQFF
TGTGCCATCACTGAGCGGAACGAGGGGTACAATGAGCAGTTCTTC
>TRBV28|-|-|TRBJ1-1
CATRAVRGRDTEAFF
TGTGCCACCAGGGCGGTTAGAGGAAGGGACACTGAAGCTTTCTTT
>TRBV5-1|-|TRBD1|TRBJ1-4
CASSRRTGLNEKLFF
TGCGCCAGCAGCAGAAGGACAGGATTAAATGAAAAACTGTTTTTT
>TRBV4-2|many|TRBD2|TRBJ2-1
CASSQDGLDNEQFF
TGTGCCAGCAGCCAAGACGGACTAGACAATGAGCAGTTCTTC
>TRBV14|-|TRBD1|TRBJ2-7
CASSQVPGGSYEQYF
TGTGCCAGCAGCCAGGTCCCAGGGGGCTCTTACGAGCAGTACTTC